Below, 16 T cell receptor beta chains from the same sample are listed, as sequenced in a study of molecular identifiers for immune sequencing clone quantification. TCRdb reanalysed the PCR reads using MiXCR and keeps one entry per CDR3 protein. The repertoire holds around 320,000 distinct CDR3 sequences, with roughly 23% as singletons. The specimen was naive CD8+ T cells from blood, with Jurkat cell RNA spiked in. Subset in this sample: FACS-sorted CD8+CD4-CCR7+CD45RA+ naive T cells. These receptors came from a human donor in good health. Some libraries in this study had Jurkat cell RNA spiked in.

The table lists this clonotype with a few counts. V is TRBV7-6 and J is TRBJ2-3, with 13 bases lining up with TRBD2. The germline V gene has CDR1 SGHVS and CDR2 FNYEAQ. V was pared by 2 bases and J by 2 bases, with 16 bases of the junction left unmatched. The CDR3 runs to 21 residues. CDR3 DNA: TGTGCCAGCAGCTTACCGACCGGACTAGCGGGAGAGGGGGAGCTCACAGATACGCAGTATTTT. Protein product: CASSLPTGLAGEGELTDTQYF.

The CDR3 DNA reads TGTGCCAGCAGCTTTCTGAGCGGGGGGAGCACAGATACGCAGTATTTT. Its translation is CASSFLSGGSTDTQYF. The chain combines TRBV13 with TRBJ2-3, with 9 bases lining up with TRBD2. CDR3 size: 16 residues. After removal of 3 bases from V and 0 bases from J, the junction contained 4 bases not matched to a gene. Germline V gene lookup returns CDR1 PRHDT and CDR2 FYEKMQ (reference sequence).

This clonotype has a count of ten or more. V gene TRBV9 combines with J gene TRBJ2-5; 7 bases map to TRBD2. Germline V gene sequence: CDR1 SGDLS, CDR2 YYNGEE. The CDR3 covers 14 residues. V gave up 4 bases and J gave up 1 base; unmatched junction bases: 4. The CDR3 loop reads CASSWGGPQETQYF. As DNA, the CDR3 is TGTGCCAGCAGCTGGGGGGGTCCCCAAGAGACCCAGTACTTC.

The V and J genes are TRBV28 and TRBJ2-7; TRBD2 matches 7 bases. Per the germline V gene, CDR1 is MDHEN and CDR2 is SYDVKM. This CDR3 has 15 amino acids. V gave up 7 bases and J gave up 7 bases; unmatched junction bases: 16. CDR3 protein: CASTAWGGAPSEQYF. The CDR3 DNA reads as TGTGCCAGCACTGCCTGGGGGGGAGCCCCTTCTGAGCAGTACTTC.

This clonotype was counted many times. This chain connects TRBV7-2 to TRBJ2-1; 12 nucleotides line up with TRBD2. Unmatched junction bases numbered 7, after V lost 5 bases and J lost 8 bases. CDR1 and CDR2 (germline): SGHTA, FQGNSA. The CDR3 extends over 15 amino acids. The CDR3 DNA sequence: TGTGCCAGCAGCCCGACTAGCGGGAGTTATGATGAGCAGTTCTTC. It yields the protein CASSPTSGSYDEQFF. The whole variable domain, remainder taken from reference TRBV7-2 and TRBJ2-1, is GAGVSQSPSNKVTEKGKDVELRCDPISGHTALYWYRQSLGQGLEFLIYFQGNSAPDKSGLPSDRFSAERTGGSVSTLTIQRTQQEDSAVYLCASSPTSGSYDEQFFGPGTRLTVL.

The table lists this clonotype with many counts. The gene calls are TRBV28 and TRBJ1-2; no reliable D call. The CDR3 length is 13 residues. Germline V lookup: CDR1 MDHEN, CDR2 SYDVKM. Trimming took off 7 bases at V and 3 bases at J, with 12 bases between the two ends. The CDR3 region is CASKLPEHYGYTF. The CDR3 DNA reads TGTGCCAGCAAGTTGCCGGAACACTATGGCTACACCTTC.

The V and J genes are TRBV5-4 and TRBJ1-2, with D hard to call. V lost 5 bases and J lost 8, with 10 bases in between. Germline CDR1 is SGHNT and CDR2 is YYREEE (reference sequence). The CDR3 runs to 11 residues. Written as DNA, the CDR3 is TGTGCCAGCAGTTCATCGGAAGGCTACACCTTC. It encodes CASSSSEGYTF. Full variable domain (outside the CDR3, taken from reference TRBV5-4 and TRBJ1-2): ETGVTQSPTHLIKTRGQQVTLRCSSQSGHNTVSWYQQALGQGPQFIFQYYREEENGRGNFPPRFSGLQFPNYSSELNVNALELDDSALYLCASSSSEGYTFGSGTRLTVV.

Only one count was recorded for this clonotype. This may arise from a read error, as a much more abundant clone is one base away. The CDR3: CASRLDPSGGDTDTQYF. The CDR3 coding sequence is TGTGCCAGCCGCTTAGATCCTAGCGGGGGCGACACAGATACGCAGTATTTT. The chain is built from TRBV11-2 and TRBJ2-3; TRBD2 aligns across 10 bases. Germline loops: CDR1 SGHAT, CDR2 FQNNGV. The CDR3 length is 17 residues.

In the case of this clonotype: A read error is possible here, since a much larger clone lies one base away. The V call is TRBV5-3, the J call TRBJ2-7, with D perhaps assigned TRBD1 or TRBD2 (6 bases each). TRBV5-3 is labeled an ORF, and its function is uncertain. The CDR3 contains 14 residues. Here the CDR3 DNA reads TGTGCCAGCAGCCCGGGGACTTCCCCAGGGGAGCAGTCCTTC. This translates into CASSPGTSPGEQSF.

As concerns this clonotype: A single base separates this from a much larger clone, so it may be a read error. The chain couples TRBV4-1 to TRBJ2-3; D call uncertain. Per the germline V gene, CDR1 is MGHRA and CDR2 is YSYEKL. Trimming removed 5 bases from V and 6 bases from J, with 18 bases in between. This CDR3 spans 15 amino acids. The CDR3 sequence is CASSAIFTQEDTQYF. CDR3 DNA: TGCGCCAGCAGCGCAATCTTTACGCAGGAGGATACGCAGTATTTT.

This clonotype has a count of ten or more. The chain has TRBV19 and TRBJ2-5; D may correspond to TRBD1 or TRBD2 (5 bases each). Germline CDR1 is LNHDA and CDR2 is SQIVND (reference sequence). The V gene lost 6 bases and the J gene lost 2 bases, with 16 bases spanning the gap. The CDR3 covers 15 residues. The CDR3 nucleotides are TGTGCCAGTAGCGGAGACCCGGGGCCTCAAGAGACCCAGTACTTC. The encoded protein is CASSGDPGPQETQYF.

The genes are TRBV12-3 or TRBV12-4 and TRBJ2-5; possibly TRBD2 for D (6 bases). This CDR3 has 14 residues. Trimming pared 6 bases from V and 9 bases from J, leaving 20 bases between. The CDR3 here is CASRPGLTPEPQYF. Here the CDR3 DNA reads TGTGCCAGCAGGCCAGGACTAACACCGGAGCCCCAGTACTTC.

This clonotype was recorded at least ten times. This sequence joins TRBV12-3 or TRBV12-4 and TRBJ2-5, with 11 positions matching TRBD2. The CDR3 length is 15 residues. V lost 3 bases and J lost 5; bases outside the gene matches: 5. In nucleotides, the CDR3 is TGTGCCAGCAGTTTCTCTAGCGGGGGGTATGAGACCCAGTACTTC. This gives the protein CASSFSSGGYETQYF.

This clonotype was observed many times. V gene TRBV7-9 combines with J gene TRBJ1-4, with D tentatively TRBD1 (5 bases). The CDR3 loop spans 15 amino acids. V gave up 4 bases and J gave up 8 bases, with 17 bases separating them. From germline, CDR1 is SEHNR and CDR2 FQNEAQ (reference sequence). CDR3 in DNA: TGTGCCAGCAGCTCACCCGGGACTCGTAACGAAAAACTGTTTTTT. Protein product: CASSSPGTRNEKLFF.

This clonotype was seen repeatedly, ten times or more. J is TRBJ2-4 and V is TRBV6-5; the D is unclear. This CDR3 spans 14 amino acids. Per germline, CDR1 MNHEY and CDR2 SVGAGI. V shed 2 bases and J shed 4 bases, with 9 bases lying between them. The CDR3 protein is CASSYMPDKNIQYF. The CDR3 DNA follows: TGTGCCAGCAGTTACATGCCGGATAAAAACATTCAGTACTTC.

A note on this clonotype: Since the CDR3 does not end with the conserved phenylalanine or tryptophan, this likely comes from a read error. The V and J genes are TRBV2 and TRBJ2-3; TRBD2 matches 11 bases. CDR1 and CDR2 (germline): SNHLY, FYNNEI. The junction had 5 bases not matched to a gene; V was cut back by 7 bases and J by 5 bases. The CDR3 has 14 residues. Here the CDR3 DNA reads TGTGCCAGCAAAAGACTAGCGGGAATAGATACGCAGTATCTT. It codes for CASKRLAGIDTQYL.